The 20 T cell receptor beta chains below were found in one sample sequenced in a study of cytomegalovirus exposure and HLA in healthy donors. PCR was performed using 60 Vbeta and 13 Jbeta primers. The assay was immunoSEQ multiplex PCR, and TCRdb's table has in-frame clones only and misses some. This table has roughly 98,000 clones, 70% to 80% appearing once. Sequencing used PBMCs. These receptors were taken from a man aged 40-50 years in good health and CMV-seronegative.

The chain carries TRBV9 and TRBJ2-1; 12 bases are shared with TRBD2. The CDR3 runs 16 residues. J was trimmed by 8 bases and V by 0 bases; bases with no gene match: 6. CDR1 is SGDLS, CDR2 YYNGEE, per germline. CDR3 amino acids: CASSVAASGGVDEQFF. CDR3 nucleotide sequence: TGTGCCAGCAGCGTAGCGGCTAGCGGGGGGGTCGATGAGCAGTTCTTC.

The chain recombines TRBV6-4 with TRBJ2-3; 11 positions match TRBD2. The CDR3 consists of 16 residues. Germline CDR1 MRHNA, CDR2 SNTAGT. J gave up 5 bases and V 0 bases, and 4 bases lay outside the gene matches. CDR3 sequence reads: CASSDSRTSGRDTQYF. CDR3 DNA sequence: TGTGCCAGCAGTGACTCCCGGACTAGCGGGCGAGATACGCAGTATTTT.

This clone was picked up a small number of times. The CDR3 DNA reads as TGTGCCAGCAGTGAGGAACAGGTCCTTAACTATGGCTACACCTTC. Encoded protein: CASSEEQVLNYGYTF. This sequence joins TRBV2 and TRBJ1-2; D might be TRBD1 (5 bases). The germline V gene encodes CDR1 SNHLY and CDR2 FYNNEI. Trimming pared 3 bases from V and 1 base from J, leaving 12 bases between. The CDR3 is 15 residues long.

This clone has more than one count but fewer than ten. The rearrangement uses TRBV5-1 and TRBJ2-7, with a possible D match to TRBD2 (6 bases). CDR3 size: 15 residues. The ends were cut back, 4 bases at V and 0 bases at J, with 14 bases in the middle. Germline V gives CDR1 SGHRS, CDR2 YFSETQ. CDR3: CASSPLEGVSYEQYF. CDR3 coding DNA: TGCGCCAGCAGCCCGTTGGAGGGAGTCTCCTACGAGCAGTACTTC.

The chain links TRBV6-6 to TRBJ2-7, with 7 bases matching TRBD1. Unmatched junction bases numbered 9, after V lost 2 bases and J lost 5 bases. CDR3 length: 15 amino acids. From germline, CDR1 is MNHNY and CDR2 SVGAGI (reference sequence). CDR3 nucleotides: TGTGCCAGCAGTTACACTGAAGCAGGGGGAAACGAGCAGTACTTC. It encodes CASSYTEAGGNEQYF.

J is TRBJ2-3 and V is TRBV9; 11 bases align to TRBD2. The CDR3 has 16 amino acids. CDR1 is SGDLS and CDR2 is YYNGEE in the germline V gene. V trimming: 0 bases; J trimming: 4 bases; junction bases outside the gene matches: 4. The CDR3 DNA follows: TGTGCCAGCAGCGTAGGGGTACTAGCGGGGGCAGATACGCAGTATTTT. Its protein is CASSVGVLAGADTQYF.

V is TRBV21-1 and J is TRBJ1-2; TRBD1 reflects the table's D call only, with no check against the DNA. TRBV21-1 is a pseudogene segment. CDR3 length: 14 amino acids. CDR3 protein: CASRTPGHQYGYTF. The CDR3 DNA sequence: TGTGCCAGCAGAACACCGGGACACCAATATGGCTACACCTTC.

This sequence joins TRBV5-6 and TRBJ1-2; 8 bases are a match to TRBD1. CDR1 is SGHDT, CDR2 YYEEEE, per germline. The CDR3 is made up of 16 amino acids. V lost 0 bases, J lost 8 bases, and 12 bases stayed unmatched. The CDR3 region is CASSLVYAGGHEGYTF. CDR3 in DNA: TGTGCCAGCAGCTTGGTCTACGCAGGGGGCCATGAAGGCTACACCTTC.

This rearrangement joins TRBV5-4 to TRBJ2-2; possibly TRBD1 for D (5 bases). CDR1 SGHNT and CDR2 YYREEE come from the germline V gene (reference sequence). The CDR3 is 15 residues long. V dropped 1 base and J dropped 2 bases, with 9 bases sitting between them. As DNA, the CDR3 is TGTGCCAGCAGCTTGTTAGGGGATAACACCGGGGAGCTGTTTTTT. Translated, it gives CASSLLGDNTGELFF.

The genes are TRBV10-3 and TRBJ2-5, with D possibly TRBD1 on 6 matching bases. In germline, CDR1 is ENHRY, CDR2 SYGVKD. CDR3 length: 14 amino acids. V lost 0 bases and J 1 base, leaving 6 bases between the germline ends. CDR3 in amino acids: CAISESGAQETQYF. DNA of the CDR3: TGTGCCATCAGTGAGTCGGGGGCCCAAGAGACCCAGTACTTC.

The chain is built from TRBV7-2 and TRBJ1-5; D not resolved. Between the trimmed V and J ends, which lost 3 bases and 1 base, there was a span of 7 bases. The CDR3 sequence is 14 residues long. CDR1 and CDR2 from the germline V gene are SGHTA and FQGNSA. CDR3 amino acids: CASSFAASNQPQHF. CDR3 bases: TGTGCCAGCAGCTTCGCCGCGAGCAATCAGCCCCAGCATTTT.

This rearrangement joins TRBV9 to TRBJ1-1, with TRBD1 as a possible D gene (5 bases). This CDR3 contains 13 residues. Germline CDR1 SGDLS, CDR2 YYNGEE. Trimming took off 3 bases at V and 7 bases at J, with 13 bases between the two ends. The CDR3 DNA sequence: TGTGCCAGCAGCGCGCGGGGCCTTGATGAAGCTTTCTTT. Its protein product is CASSARGLDEAFF.

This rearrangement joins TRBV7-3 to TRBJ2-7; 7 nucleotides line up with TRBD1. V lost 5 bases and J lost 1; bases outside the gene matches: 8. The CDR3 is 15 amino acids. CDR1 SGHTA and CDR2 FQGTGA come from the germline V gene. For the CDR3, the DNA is TGTGCCAGCAGCCTCTATCCGGGACAGTCCTACGAGCAGTACTTC. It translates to CASSLYPGQSYEQYF.

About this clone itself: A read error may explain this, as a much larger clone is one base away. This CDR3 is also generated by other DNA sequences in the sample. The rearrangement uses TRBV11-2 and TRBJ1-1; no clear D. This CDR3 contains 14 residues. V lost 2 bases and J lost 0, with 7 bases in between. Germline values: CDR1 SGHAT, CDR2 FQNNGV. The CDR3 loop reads CASSLSRLNTEAFF. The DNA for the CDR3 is TGTGCCAGCAGCTTAAGCCGGTTGAACACTGAAGCTTTCTTT.

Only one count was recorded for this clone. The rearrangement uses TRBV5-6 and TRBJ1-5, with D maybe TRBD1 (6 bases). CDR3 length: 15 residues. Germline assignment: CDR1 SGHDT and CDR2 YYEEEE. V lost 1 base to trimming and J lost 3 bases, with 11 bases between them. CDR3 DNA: TGTGCCAGCAGCTTGAGGACAGTCCTCAATCAGCCCCAGCATTTT. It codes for CASSLRTVLNQPQHF.

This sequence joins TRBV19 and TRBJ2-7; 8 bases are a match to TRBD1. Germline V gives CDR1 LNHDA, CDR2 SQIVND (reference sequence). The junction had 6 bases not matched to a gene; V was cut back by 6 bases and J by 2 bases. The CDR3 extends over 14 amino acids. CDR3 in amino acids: CASSTRQGTYEQYF. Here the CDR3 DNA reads TGTGCCAGTAGCACCCGACAGGGGACCTACGAGCAGTACTTC.

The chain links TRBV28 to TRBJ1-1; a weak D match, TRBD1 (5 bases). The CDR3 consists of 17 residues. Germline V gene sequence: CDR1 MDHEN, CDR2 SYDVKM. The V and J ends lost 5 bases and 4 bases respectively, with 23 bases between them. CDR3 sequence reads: CASSPRDGGKMGTEAFF. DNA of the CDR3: TGTGCCAGCAGTCCCCGGGACGGGGGGAAGATGGGCACTGAAGCTTTCTTT.

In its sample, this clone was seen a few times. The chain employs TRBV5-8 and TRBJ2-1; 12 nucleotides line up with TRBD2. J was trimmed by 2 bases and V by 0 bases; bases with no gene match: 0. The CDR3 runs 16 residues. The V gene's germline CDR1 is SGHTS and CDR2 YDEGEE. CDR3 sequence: CASSLGLAGAYNEQFF. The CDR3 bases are TGTGCCAGCAGCTTGGGACTAGCGGGAGCCTACAATGAGCAGTTCTTC.

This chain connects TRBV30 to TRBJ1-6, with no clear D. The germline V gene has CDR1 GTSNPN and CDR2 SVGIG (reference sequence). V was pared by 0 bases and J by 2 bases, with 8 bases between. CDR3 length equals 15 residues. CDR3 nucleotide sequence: TGTGCCTGGAGTGTACGAACGGCCTATAATTCACCCCTCCACTTT. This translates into CAWSVRTAYNSPLHF.

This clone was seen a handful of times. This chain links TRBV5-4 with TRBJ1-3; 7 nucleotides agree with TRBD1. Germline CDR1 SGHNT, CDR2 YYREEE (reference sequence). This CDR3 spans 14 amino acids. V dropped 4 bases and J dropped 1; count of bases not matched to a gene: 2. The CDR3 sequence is CASSRDRSGNTIYF. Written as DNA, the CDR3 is TGTGCCAGCAGCCGGGACAGATCTGGAAACACCATATATTTT.